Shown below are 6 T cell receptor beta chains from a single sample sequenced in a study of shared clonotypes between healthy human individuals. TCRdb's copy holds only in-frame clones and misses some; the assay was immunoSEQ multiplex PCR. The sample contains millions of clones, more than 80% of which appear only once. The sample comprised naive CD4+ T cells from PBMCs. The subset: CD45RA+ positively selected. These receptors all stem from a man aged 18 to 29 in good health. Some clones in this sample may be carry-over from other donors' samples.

The CDR3 nucleotides read TGTGCCAGCAGTTCACAGACAGAGACCTACGAGCAGTACTTC. Translated: CASSSQTETYEQYF. The chain employs TRBV27 and TRBJ2-7, with a weak D call TRBD1 (5 bases). Germline V gene lookup returns CDR1 MNHEY and CDR2 SMNVEV (reference sequence). The CDR3 runs to 14 residues. V was pared by 4 bases and J by 2 bases, with 12 bases between.

DNA for the CDR3: TGTGCCAGCGAGAGGACAGGGACCAGGTCTGGAAACACCATATATTTT. This codes for CASERTGTRSGNTIYF. The chain has TRBV2 and TRBJ1-3; 8 positions agree with TRBD1. The junction had 10 bases not matched to a gene; V was cut back by 8 bases and J by 1 base. Germline CDR1 reads SNHLY; CDR2 reads FYNNEI. This CDR3 has 16 amino acids.

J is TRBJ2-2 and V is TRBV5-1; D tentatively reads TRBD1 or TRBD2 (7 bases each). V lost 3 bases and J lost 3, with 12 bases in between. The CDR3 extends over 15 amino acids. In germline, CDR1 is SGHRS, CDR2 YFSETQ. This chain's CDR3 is CASSSQGGDTGELFF. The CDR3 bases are TGCGCCAGCAGCTCCCAGGGGGGGGACACCGGGGAGCTGTTTTTT.

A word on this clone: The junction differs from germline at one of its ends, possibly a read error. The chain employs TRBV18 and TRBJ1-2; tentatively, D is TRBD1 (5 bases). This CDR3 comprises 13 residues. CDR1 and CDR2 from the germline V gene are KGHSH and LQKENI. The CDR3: CASSPSPDPDTRF. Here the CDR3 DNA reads TGTGCCAGCTCACCAAGTCCTGACCCGGACACCCGCTTC.

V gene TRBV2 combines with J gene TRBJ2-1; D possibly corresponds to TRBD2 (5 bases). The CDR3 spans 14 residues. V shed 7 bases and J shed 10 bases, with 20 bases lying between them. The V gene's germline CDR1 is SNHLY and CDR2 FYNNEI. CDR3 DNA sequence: TGTGCCAGCATCCCCAGCGCCCGAGGGTGGGAGCAGTTCTTC. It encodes CASIPSARGWEQFF.

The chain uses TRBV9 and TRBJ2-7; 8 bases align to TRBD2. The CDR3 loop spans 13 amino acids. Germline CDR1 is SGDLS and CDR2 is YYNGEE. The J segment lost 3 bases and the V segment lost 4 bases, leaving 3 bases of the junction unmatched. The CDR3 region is CASSRTSNYEQYF. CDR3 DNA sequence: TGTGCCAGCAGCCGGACTAGCAACTACGAGCAGTACTTC. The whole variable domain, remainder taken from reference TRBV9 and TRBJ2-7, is DSGVTQTPKHLITATGQRVTLRCSPRSGDLSVYWYQQSLDQGLQFLIQYYNGEERAKGNILERFSAQQFPDLHSELNLSSLELGDSALYFCASSRTSNYEQYFGPGTRLTVT.